A single sample is the source of the 2 T cell receptor beta chains below, sequenced in a study of T-cell memory formation after mild COVID-19. TCRdb analysed the 5' RACE reads with MiXCR anew, one entry per CDR3 protein. Found here are fewer than 75,000 distinct CDR3 sequences, 12% of them singletons; the top ten hold under 25%. Sequencing was done on a sample of PBMCs or a T cell subset sorted from them (not recorded which). The receptor source for this set is a young man who had mild COVID-19 (a few samples of this study predate the infection). Cell type and time point are not known.

The chain has TRBV20-1 and TRBJ1-1, with D maybe TRBD1 (5 bases). The CDR3 consists of 13 residues. Germline CDR1 reads DFQATT; CDR2 reads SNEGSKA (reference sequence). The CDR3 spells CSIEVWKRGEAFF. CDR3 nucleotide sequence: TGCAGCATAGAGGTTTGGAAAAGGGGCGAAGCTTTCTTT.

V is TRBV5-1 and J is TRBJ2-6; D might be TRBD2 (5 bases). V dropped 2 bases and J dropped 0 bases, with 9 bases sitting between them. The CDR3 length is 16 residues. Looked up from germline, CDR1 is SGHRS and CDR2 is YFSETQ. The CDR3 here is CASSFGDFSGANVLTF. The DNA for the CDR3 is TGCGCCAGCAGCTTCGGGGATTTCTCTGGGGCCAACGTCCTGACTTTC.